Below are 14 T cell receptor beta chains sequenced from a single sample in a study of blood T cell repertoires in COVID-19. The protocol was immunoSEQ multiplex PCR, while the TCRdb copy is restricted to in-frame clones and leaves out a portion. The table includes hundreds of thousands of clones, around 90% detected once. Sequencing used PBMCs or T cells enriched from blood (not recorded which). The receptors come from a woman aged 18-29 years who had recovered from COVID-19.

The V gene is TRBV5-4, the J gene TRBJ2-1; 7 bases are shared with TRBD2. In germline, CDR1 is SGHNT, CDR2 YYREEE (reference sequence). With V trimmed by 4 bases and J by 4 bases, 8 bases remained unmatched. The CDR3 consists of 15 residues. Here the CDR3 reads CASSLHGTTYNEQFF. The CDR3 DNA follows: TGTGCCAGCAGCCTCCACGGGACTACGTACAATGAGCAGTTCTTC. The full variable domain, in which reference TRBV5-4 and TRBJ2-1 provide the parts outside the CDR3, is ETGVTQSPTHLIKTRGQQVTLRCSSQSGHNTVSWYQQALGQGPQFIFQYYREEENGRGNFPPRFSGLQFPNYSSELNVNALELDDSALYLCASSLHGTTYNEQFFGPGTRLTVL.

The chain's CDR3 is CASSLRRERKTDTQYF. The DNA of the CDR3 is TGCGCCAGCAGCCTCCGACGGGAGCGAAAGACAGATACGCAGTATTTT. This chain links TRBV4-3 with TRBJ2-3; TRBD2 is a possible D gene (6 bases). Germline loops: CDR1 LGHNA, CDR2 YSLEER. The CDR3 has 16 residues. Trimming stripped 4 bases from V and 3 bases from J, with 17 bases between.

J is TRBJ1-2 and V is TRBV29-1, with D perhaps TRBD1 (5 bases). Germline CDR1 is SQVTM and CDR2 is ANQGSEA. The CDR3 contains 11 residues. The V gene lost 0 bases and the J gene lost 14 bases, with 13 bases spanning the gap. As DNA, the CDR3 is TGCAGCGTTGAAGAGACAGACCGGCAGACCTTC. Amino acids: CSVEETDRQTF.

The chain is built from TRBV18 and TRBJ1-1; 8 nucleotides agree with TRBD1. Germline assignment: CDR1 KGHSH and CDR2 LQKENI. V shed 5 bases and J 5 bases; nucleotides not matched to a gene: 13. The CDR3 totals 16 residues. The chain's CDR3 is CASSITMTGAGTEAFF. CDR3 nucleotides: TGTGCCAGCTCAATAACCATGACAGGGGCGGGAACTGAAGCTTTCTTT. The whole variable domain, filled in from reference TRBV18 and TRBJ1-1, reads NAGVMQNPRHLVRRRGQEARLRCSPMKGHSHVYWYRQLPEEGLKFMVYLQKENIIDESGMPKERFSAEFPKEGPSILRIQQVVRGDSAAYFCASSITMTGAGTEAFFGQGTRLTVV.

The CDR3 DNA reads TGCGCCAGCAGTTCACCCGGGACAGAATACGAGCAGTACTTC. It codes for CASSSPGTEYEQYF. The chain is built from TRBV5-1 and TRBJ2-7; 7 positions agree with TRBD1. The CDR3 spans 14 residues. Trimming at V came to 5 bases and at J to 4 bases, leaving 9 bases not matched to a gene. CDR1 is SGHRS and CDR2 is YFSETQ in the germline V gene.

This chain links TRBV5-4 with TRBJ2-7; a possible D gene is TRBD2 (6 bases). There are 15 residues in the CDR3. Germline CDR1 SGHNT, CDR2 YYREEE (reference sequence). With 3 bases removed from V and 5 bases from J, the gap between germline ends came to 18 bases. CDR3 DNA: TGTGCCAGCAGCTCCCGGGCCAAGGGAGGTGACGAGCAGTACTTC. It is translated as CASSSRAKGGDEQYF.

The V and J genes are TRBV11-2 and TRBJ1-1, with D possibly TRBD1 on 6 matching bases. Trimming took off 5 bases at V and 3 bases at J, with 16 bases between the two ends. The CDR3 loop spans 15 amino acids. The germline CDR1 and CDR2 sequences are SGHAT and FQNNGV. Here the CDR3 DNA reads TGTGCCAGCAGCCGGACAGAGGGTTTGTACACTGAAGCTTTCTTT. It is translated as CASSRTEGLYTEAFF. Combining the CDR3 with reference TRBV11-2 and TRBJ1-1 gives the whole variable domain EAGVAQSPRYKIIEKRQSVAFWCNPISGHATLYWYQQILGQGPKLLIQFQNNGVVDDSQLPKDRFSAERLKGVDSTLKIQPAKLEDSAVYLCASSRTEGLYTEAFFGQGTRLTVV.

The CDR3, as DNA: TGTGCCAGCAGTTTGCGGAGCTTCGGCCCATACTATGGCTACACCTTC. Its translation: CASSLRSFGPYYGYTF. This chain joins TRBV27 and TRBJ1-2, with D unresolved. The germline V gene encodes CDR1 MNHEY and CDR2 SMNVEV (reference sequence). Trimming took off 3 bases at V and 3 bases at J, with 17 bases between the two ends. There are 16 residues in the CDR3.

This sequence joins TRBV5-8 and TRBJ2-6; unclear D gene. Germline values: CDR1 SGHTS, CDR2 YDEGEE. Trimming removed 1 base from V and 2 bases from J, with 13 bases in between. The CDR3 runs 17 residues. The CDR3, as DNA: TGTGCCAGCAGCTTGCGATTCCTACTGGCTGGGGCCAACGTCCTGACTTTC. This encodes CASSLRFLLAGANVLTF.

V gene TRBV5-4 combines with J gene TRBJ1-6; 10 bases agree with TRBD1. This CDR3 is 15 amino acids long. Trimming at V came to 3 bases and at J to 6 bases, leaving 3 bases not matched to a gene. Germline lookup yields CDR1 SGHNT and CDR2 YYREEE (reference sequence). The CDR3 loop reads CASSSDRGSNSPLHF. CDR3 DNA: TGTGCCAGCAGCTCGGACAGGGGGTCTAATTCACCCCTCCACTTT.

The chain links TRBV7-9 to TRBJ1-6, with TRBD1 matching 11 bases. The CDR3 spans 15 residues. The germline CDR1 and CDR2 sequences are SEHNR and FQNEAQ (reference sequence). The V gene end was trimmed by 5 bases and the J gene end by 10 bases; junction bases not matched to a gene: 7. CDR3 region: CASSPWTGGESPLHF. CDR3 DNA sequence: TGTGCCAGCAGCCCCTGGACAGGGGGCGAATCACCCCTCCACTTT.

The CDR3 bases are TGCGCCAGCAGCCCACCCGGGACTACAACAAATGAGCAGTTCTTC. Translating gives CASSPPGTTTNEQFF. The chain carries TRBV5-1 and TRBJ2-1, with 7 bases that match TRBD2. CDR3 length: 15 amino acids. The trim removed 4 bases at V and 7 bases at J, leaving 11 bases unmatched. Looked up from germline, CDR1 is SGHRS and CDR2 is YFSETQ. The full variable domain, its missing parts supplied by reference TRBV5-1 and TRBJ2-1, is KAGVTQTPRYLIKTRGQQVTLSCSPISGHRSVSWYQQTPGQGLQFLFEYFSETQRNKGNFPGRFSGRQFSNSRSEMNVSTLELGDSALYLCASSPPGTTTNEQFFGPGTRLTVL.

The V and J genes are TRBV4-3 and TRBJ2-3; TRBD2 matches at 7 bases. This CDR3 spans 17 amino acids. The V gene end was trimmed by 0 bases and the J gene end by 2 bases; junction bases not matched to a gene: 8. The germline V gene has CDR1 LGHNA and CDR2 YSLEER. The chain's CDR3 is CASSQDRPSGATDTQYF. The CDR3 nucleotides are TGCGCCAGCAGCCAAGATCGTCCTAGCGGAGCCACAGATACGCAGTATTTT.

The chain carries TRBV5-1 and TRBJ1-5; no reliable D call. CDR1 and CDR2 (germline): SGHRS, YFSETQ. V shed 5 bases and J shed 1 base, with 10 bases lying between them. The CDR3 is made up of 14 amino acids. The CDR3 spells CASRPGVSNQPQHF. The CDR3 DNA reads TGCGCCAGCAGACCGGGAGTGAGCAATCAGCCCCAGCATTTT.